This TCR beta chain comes out of a study of cytomegalovirus exposure and HLA in healthy donors. Study outcomes and limitations: The productive fraction for most TCR beta V segments was about 90% or about 30% in an earlier analysis.

Turning to this clone: No antigen is known for it.

Trimming at V came to 3 bases and at J to 9 bases, leaving 9 bases not matched to a gene. CDR3 length: 14 residues. Germline loops: CDR1 GTSNPN, CDR2 SVGIG (reference sequence). PCR involved 60 Vbeta and 13 Jbeta primers. Method: immunoSEQ multiplex PCR; TCRdb's copy keeps in-frame clones and lacks some. The data show over 150,000 clones, under 85% seen once. The rearrangement uses TRBV30 and TRBJ2-4; 9 bases agree with TRBD2. Sequenced: PBMCs. The receptor's source is a man between 18 and 35 years old in good health and CMV-seronegative. CDR3 residues: CAWRAGTSSVIQYF. The DNA for the CDR3 is TGTGCCTGGAGGGCCGGGACTAGCTCGGTCATTCAGTACTTC.